This T cell receptor (beta chain) is from a study of blood T cell repertoires in COVID-19. Looking at the study overall: There were acute and convalescent COVID-19 samples, and they came from the United States, Italy and Spain. PBMCs, B-cell-depleted T cells, or T cells were the source of the cDNA or gDNA that made up the material.

The CDR3 spans 17 residues. Germline trimming cut 5 bases from V and 0 bases from J; bases unmatched to any gene: 11. Per germline, CDR1 MNHNY and CDR2 SVGAGI (reference sequence). In the authors' workflow: Amplifying reference gene primers gave estimates of nucleated cell counts. Repertoires were generated with immunoSEQ multiplex PCR, while TCRdb's copy carries only in-frame clones and drops some. That table is the source of V, J and clone size, and D and trimming were worked out from the DNA. The data hold approximately 190,000 clones, with around four fifths observed a single time. This TCR came from a woman aged 40 to 50 with acute or convalescent COVID-19. The chain combines TRBV6-6 with TRBJ2-7, with 9 bases fitting TRBD2. Sequences were obtained from peripheral blood. CDR3 in amino acids: CASSLTGTSRYSYEQYF. The CDR3 nucleotides read TGTGCCAGCAGTCTGACCGGGACTAGCCGATACTCCTACGAGCAGTACTTC.